This T cell receptor beta chain originates from a study of identical twins. This clonotype was recorded at least ten times. Its antigen is unknown. Via MiXCR, TCRdb re-called the 5' RACE reads, giving one row per CDR3 protein. The profile shows some 560,000 distinct CDR3 sequences, approximately 10% of them singletons. Each donor was a healthy Caucasian. Findings of the study overall: Zero-insertion results could be subject to partial confounding by invariant MAIT and iNKT cells. Carriage of fewer insertions was seen in abundant cord blood beta clonotypes, whereas memory repertoires showed none.

Germline CDR1 and CDR2: SGHTA and FQGTGA. CDR3 length: 13 amino acids. Trimming pared 4 bases from V and 4 bases from J, leaving 8 bases between. This sample was also put to use in a study of yellow fever vaccine responses in identical twins.

The sequence was obtained from a woman aged 18 to 35 in good health. The V gene is TRBV7-3, the J gene TRBJ2-1; D ambiguous. What was sequenced was PBMCs. The CDR3 DNA is TGTGCCAGCAGCTCCTCGACTTACAATGAGCAGTTCTTC. Protein product: CASSSSTYNEQFF.